The 27 T cell receptor beta chains below all came from one sample that was sequenced in a study of blood T cell repertoires in COVID-19. This table comes from immunoSEQ multiplex PCR, and its TCRdb copy is limited to in-frame clones, with some not included. The sample has over 150,000 clones, roughly 88% seen once. The specimen sequenced was peripheral blood. Receptor source: a man over 45 with COVID-19, enrolled during active disease.

J is TRBJ2-7 and V is TRBV13, with 7 bases identical to TRBD1. The CDR3 length is 16 residues. Per germline, CDR1 PRHDT and CDR2 FYEKMQ (reference sequence). After removal of 5 bases from V and 2 bases from J, the junction contained 12 bases not matched to a gene. CDR3 DNA: TGTGCCAGCAGCCAAGGACAGGTCGGCGGAGCCTACGAGCAGTACTTC. Its translation: CASSQGQVGGAYEQYF.

This rearrangement joins TRBV6-1 to TRBJ2-7; D may be TRBD1 (7 bases). V lost 3 bases and J 3 bases, leaving 9 bases between the germline ends. Germline CDR1 MNHNS, CDR2 SASEGT. CDR3 length: 13 residues. The CDR3 loop is CASSDRGDYEQYF. DNA for the CDR3: TGTGCCAGCAGTGACAGGGGGGACTACGAGCAGTACTTC.

Notes on this clone: An end of the junction does not agree with germline; a read error may underlie this. V is TRBV5-1 and J is TRBJ2-7; TRBD2 matches at 9 bases. CDR3 length: 15 residues. The V gene's germline CDR1 is SGHRS and CDR2 YFSETQ. The CDR3 sequence is CARSWGRGGAGEQYF. For the CDR3, the DNA is TGCGCCCGCAGCTGGGGCCGCGGGGGGGCCGGCGAGCAGTACTTC.

The V call is TRBV5-4, the J call TRBJ1-1; a weak D match, TRBD1 (6 bases). The V end lost 0 bases, the J end lost 6 bases, and 6 bases lay between the germline ends. Germline-derived CDR1 and CDR2 are SGHNT and YYREEE (reference sequence). The CDR3 runs to 12 residues. CDR3 region: CASSLEGAEAFF. CDR3 in DNA: TGTGCCAGCAGCTTGGAGGGGGCTGAAGCTTTCTTT. The full variable domain, completed using reference TRBV5-4 and TRBJ1-1, is ETGVTQSPTHLIKTRGQQVTLRCSSQSGHNTVSWYQQALGQGPQFIFQYYREEENGRGNFPPRFSGLQFPNYSSELNVNALELDDSALYLCASSLEGAEAFFGQGTRLTVV.

Points on this clone: An end of the junction does not agree with germline; a read error may underlie this. The chain is built from TRBV12-3 or TRBV12-4 and TRBJ2-7, with D maybe TRBD1 (6 bases). The length of the CDR3 is 11 residues. CDR3 sequence (DNA): TGTGCCAGCTCCTTGGGGGACATCCGGGGCTTC. Translated: CASSLGDIRGF.

The V gene is TRBV30, the J gene TRBJ1-1; perhaps TRBD1 as D (6 bases). Germline assignment: CDR1 GTSNPN and CDR2 SVGIG (reference sequence). V was trimmed by 1 base and J by 5 bases, leaving 11 bases between them. The CDR3 consists of 13 residues. CDR3 in DNA: TGTGCCTGGAGTGGGACAGCGAAGACTGAAGCTTTCTTT. Its translation: CAWSGTAKTEAFF.

The chain employs TRBV28 and TRBJ2-5, with TRBD2 matching over 8 bases. There are 16 residues in the CDR3. Germline V lookup: CDR1 MDHEN, CDR2 SYDVKM. The V gene end was trimmed by 6 bases and the J gene end by 1 base; junction bases not matched to a gene: 10. The CDR3 nucleotides read TGTGCCAGCAGCCGGGGGGGCTGGGTTGCCCAAGAGACCCAGTACTTC. Protein sequence: CASSRGGWVAQETQYF.

This clone was picked up a small number of times. The V call is TRBV25-1, the J call TRBJ2-2; the D is unclear. Trimming stripped 1 base from V and 7 bases from J, with 7 bases between. The germline V gene encodes CDR1 MGHDK and CDR2 SYGVNS. The CDR3 runs 13 residues. The CDR3 bases are TGTGCCAGCAGTGAATGGTCGGGCGGGGAGCTGTTTTTT. The encoded protein is CASSEWSGGELFF.

The V gene is TRBV20-1, the J gene TRBJ2-2, with D hard to call. The germline CDR1 and CDR2 sequences are DFQATT and SNEGSKA (reference sequence). Trimming removed 3 bases at V and 4 bases at J, with 12 bases between. CDR3 size: 14 residues. The CDR3 protein is CSASRPGFTGELFF. The DNA of the CDR3 is TGCAGTGCTAGTCGCCCCGGTTTCACCGGGGAGCTGTTTTTT.

This clone was seen only once. This chain joins TRBV27 and TRBJ1-4, with TRBD1 as a possible D gene (6 bases). The germline V and J ends were trimmed by 8 bases and 0 bases, with 13 bases remaining between them. The CDR3 spans 15 residues. In germline, CDR1 is MNHEY, CDR2 SMNVEV (reference sequence). CDR3 residues: CASAYRDATNEKLFF. DNA of the CDR3: TGTGCCAGCGCGTACAGGGATGCAACTAATGAAAAACTGTTTTTT.

This chain joins TRBV30 and TRBJ1-6; TRBD1 agrees at 9 bases. CDR3 size: 15 residues. Trimming cost V 2 bases and J 8 bases; bases outside gene matches: 7. Germline V lookup: CDR1 GTSNPN, CDR2 SVGIG (reference sequence). CDR3 bases: TGTGCCTGGAGTTTAGCGGGACAGGGTTATTCACCCCTCCACTTT. Amino acid sequence: CAWSLAGQGYSPLHF.

The V gene is TRBV3-1 (or the pseudogene TRBV3-2), the J gene TRBJ1-1, with TRBD1 as a possible D gene (5 bases). CDR3 length: 12 amino acids. V lost 0 bases and J lost 11, with 10 bases in between. CDR1 and CDR2 from the germline V gene are LGHDT and YNNKEL (reference sequence). The DNA for the CDR3 is TGTGCCAGCAGCCAAGAAACAGGTCATGCTTTCTTT. Protein product: CASSQETGHAFF.

The chain couples TRBV19 to TRBJ2-2; D possibly corresponds to TRBD1 (6 bases). There are 12 residues in the CDR3. V lost 7 bases to trimming and J lost 7 bases, with 10 bases between them. In germline, CDR1 is LNHDA, CDR2 SQIVND (reference sequence). The CDR3 is CASINRVGELFF. The DNA of the CDR3 is TGTGCCAGTATAAACAGGGTCGGGGAGCTGTTTTTT.

The sample holds one count of this clone. The J gene is TRBJ2-4, the V gene TRBV5-1; 10 bases agree with TRBD1. Trimming at V came to 0 bases and at J to 6 bases, leaving 0 bases not matched to a gene. In germline, CDR1 is SGHRS, CDR2 YFSETQ. The CDR3 is 14 amino acids. CDR3 residues: CASSLGDRGNIQYF. CDR3 bases: TGCGCCAGCAGCTTGGGGGACAGGGGAAACATTCAGTACTTC.

The chain links TRBV5-5 to TRBJ2-3, with a tentative D call TRBD2 (6 bases). The length of the CDR3 is 14 residues. The V end lost 0 bases, the J end lost 2 bases, and 7 bases lay between the germline ends. Germline-derived CDR1 and CDR2 are SGHKS and YYEKEE (reference sequence). This chain's CDR3 is CASSLELATDTQYF. DNA of the CDR3: TGTGCCAGCAGCTTGGAACTAGCCACAGATACGCAGTATTTT.

The chain is built from TRBV7-3 and TRBJ2-5, with a possible D match to TRBD2 (5 bases). The CDR3 spans 13 residues. Trimming cost V 4 bases and J 1 base, with 7 bases left between them. In germline, CDR1 is SGHTA, CDR2 FQGTGA. The CDR3 coding sequence is TGTGCCAGCAGCTCCCGGGGCCAAGAGACCCAGTACTTC. As protein: CASSSRGQETQYF.

Remarks on this clone: Other DNA sequences in this sample translate to the same CDR3. The genes are TRBV27 and TRBJ1-1; 7 nucleotides match TRBD1. Germline V gene lookup returns CDR1 MNHEY and CDR2 SMNVEV (reference sequence). Unmatched junction bases numbered 3, after V lost 4 bases and J lost 1 base. The CDR3 contains 14 residues. The CDR3 sequence: CASSSWTGNTEAFF. The CDR3 DNA sequence: TGTGCCAGCAGTTCCTGGACAGGGAACACTGAAGCTTTCTTT.

The gene calls are TRBV5-4 and TRBJ1-1; the D is unclear. Germline V gene data show CDR1 as SGHNT and CDR2 as YYREEE (reference sequence). V gave up 4 bases and J gave up 6 bases, with 19 bases separating them. The CDR3 loop spans 15 amino acids. The CDR3 loop reads CASSLPSGERAEAFF. Here the CDR3 DNA reads TGTGCCAGCAGCCTCCCCAGCGGCGAACGGGCTGAAGCTTTCTTT.

The sample holds a few counts of this clone. The chain employs TRBV6-2 or TRBV6-3 and TRBJ2-7; perhaps TRBD2 as D (6 bases). Germline CDR1 and CDR2: MNHEY and SVGEGT. CDR3 size: 15 residues. V lost 2 bases and J 3 bases, leaving 14 bases between the germline ends. This chain's CDR3 is CASSYDENGSYEQYF. The CDR3 DNA sequence: TGTGCCAGCAGTTACGATGAGAACGGGAGCTACGAGCAGTACTTC.

CDR3 amino acids: CASSTPGWGYTF. The CDR3 DNA follows: TGTGCCAGCAGTACTCCAGGGTGGGGCTACACCTTC. V gene TRBV27 combines with J gene TRBJ1-2, with D tentatively TRBD1 (5 bases). The CDR3 consists of 12 residues. Trimming removed 5 bases at V and 8 bases at J, with 12 bases between. The germline V gene encodes CDR1 MNHEY and CDR2 SMNVEV (reference sequence).

V and J are TRBV10-2 and TRBJ1-5; D is unclear. Germline CDR1 is WSHSY and CDR2 is SAAADI. V lost 4 bases and J 0 bases, leaving 4 bases between the germline ends. The CDR3 totals 13 residues. The CDR3 DNA sequence: TGCGCCAGCAGTGCTAATAGCAATCAGCCCCAGCATTTT. This codes for CASSANSNQPQHF.

The rearrangement uses TRBV18 and TRBJ1-2; possible D gene TRBD1, 6 bases. In germline, CDR1 is KGHSH, CDR2 LQKENI. The CDR3 covers 13 residues. V lost 3 bases, J lost 4 bases, and 9 bases lay in between. The CDR3 spells CASSPTGTYGYTF. The CDR3 DNA sequence: TGTGCCAGCTCACCTACAGGGACCTATGGCTACACCTTC.

The V gene is TRBV11-2, the J gene TRBJ2-5; 7 bases agree with TRBD1. The CDR3 totals 15 residues. The germline gives CDR1 SGHAT, CDR2 FQNNGV. The V segment lost 5 bases and the J segment 6 bases; nucleotides outside the gene matches: 12. CDR3 loop: CASSPEGAAEQTQYF. The CDR3 nucleotides are TGTGCCAGCAGCCCAGAGGGGGCCGCCGAACAGACCCAGTACTTC.

The rearrangement joins TRBV19 to TRBJ1-3; D unresolved. This CDR3 has 16 residues. CDR1 and CDR2 (germline): LNHDA, SQIVND (reference sequence). The ends were cut back, 6 bases at V and 0 bases at J, with 15 bases in the middle. This chain's CDR3 is CASSKTTSSSGNTIYF. The CDR3 DNA sequence: TGTGCCAGTAGCAAGACAACTTCGAGCTCTGGAAACACCATATATTTT.

Only one count was recorded for this clone. V gene TRBV5-6 combines with J gene TRBJ2-7, with 9 bases fitting TRBD1. Germline CDR1 and CDR2: SGHDT and YYEEEE. Trimming took 0 bases from V and 2 from J; bases not matched to a gene: 9. This CDR3 has 17 amino acids. The CDR3 coding sequence is TGTGCCAGCAGCTTGGGACAGGGGGACCCTTCAGCCTACGAGCAGTACTTC. Translation: CASSLGQGDPSAYEQYF.

This clone was seen a handful of times. This chain links TRBV10-3 with TRBJ1-1; D not resolved. This CDR3 region has 12 residues. Germline CDR1 ENHRY, CDR2 SYGVKD. V lost 9 bases to trimming and J lost 1 base, with 9 bases between them. The CDR3 DNA is TGTGCCATAGCGGAGGGGAACACTGAAGCTTTCTTT. Amino acids: CAIAEGNTEAFF.

A note on this clone: An end of the junction differs from the germline gene, which may be a read error. CDR3 nucleotides: TGTGCTAGCAGCTTACTACTAGCTGACGAGCAGTACTTC. The encoded protein is CASSLLLADEQYF. The chain recombines TRBV7-7 with TRBJ2-7; D might be TRBD2 (6 bases). The germline CDR1 and CDR2 sequences are SSHAT and FNYEAQ (reference sequence). The CDR3 contains 13 residues. Looking up the rest from reference TRBV7-7 and TRBJ2-7 gives the full variable domain: GAGVSQSPRYKVTKRGQDVTLRCDPISSHATLYWYQQALGQGPEFLTYFNYEAQPDKSGLPSDRFSAERPEGSISTLTIQRTEQRDSAMYRCASSLLLADEQYFGPGTRLTVT.